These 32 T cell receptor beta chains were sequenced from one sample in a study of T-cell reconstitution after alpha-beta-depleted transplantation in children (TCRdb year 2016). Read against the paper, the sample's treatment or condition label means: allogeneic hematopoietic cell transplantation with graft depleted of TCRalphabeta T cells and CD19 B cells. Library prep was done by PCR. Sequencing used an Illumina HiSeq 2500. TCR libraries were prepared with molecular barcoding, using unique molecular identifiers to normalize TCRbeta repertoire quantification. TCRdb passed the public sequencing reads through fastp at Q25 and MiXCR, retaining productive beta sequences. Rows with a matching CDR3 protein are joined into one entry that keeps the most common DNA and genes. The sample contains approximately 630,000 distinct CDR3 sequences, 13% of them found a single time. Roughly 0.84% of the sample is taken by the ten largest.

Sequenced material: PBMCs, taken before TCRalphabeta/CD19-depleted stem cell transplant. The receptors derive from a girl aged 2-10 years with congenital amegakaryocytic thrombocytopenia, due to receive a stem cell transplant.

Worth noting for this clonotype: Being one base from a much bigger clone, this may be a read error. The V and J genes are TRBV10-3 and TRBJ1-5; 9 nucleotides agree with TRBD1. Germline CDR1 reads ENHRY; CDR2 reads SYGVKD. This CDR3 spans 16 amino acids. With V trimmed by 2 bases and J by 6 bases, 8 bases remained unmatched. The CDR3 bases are TGTGCCATCAGTGAGCCTGGACAGGGGTCGACTCAGCCCCAGCATTTT. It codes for CAISEPGQGSTQPQHF.

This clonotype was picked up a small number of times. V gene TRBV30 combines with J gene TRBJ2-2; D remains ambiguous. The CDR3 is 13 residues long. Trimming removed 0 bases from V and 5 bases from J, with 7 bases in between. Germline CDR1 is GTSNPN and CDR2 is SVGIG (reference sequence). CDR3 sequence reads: CAWSVLGTGELFF. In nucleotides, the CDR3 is TGTGCCTGGAGTGTTTTAGGTACCGGGGAGCTGTTTTTT.

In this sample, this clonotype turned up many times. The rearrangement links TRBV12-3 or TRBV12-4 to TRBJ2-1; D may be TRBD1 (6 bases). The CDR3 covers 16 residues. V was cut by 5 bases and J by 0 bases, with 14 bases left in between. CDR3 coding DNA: TGTGCCAGCAGTCCCACCGGGACAAGCTCCTACAATGAGCAGTTCTTC. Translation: CASSPTGTSSYNEQFF.

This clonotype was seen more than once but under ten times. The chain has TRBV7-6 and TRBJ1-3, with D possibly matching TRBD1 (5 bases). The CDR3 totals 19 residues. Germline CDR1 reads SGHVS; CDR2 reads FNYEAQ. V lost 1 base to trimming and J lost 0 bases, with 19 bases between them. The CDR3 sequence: CASSLDLKWTLDSGNTIYF. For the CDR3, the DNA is TGTGCCAGCAGCTTAGATTTGAAGTGGACACTGGACTCTGGAAACACCATATATTTT.

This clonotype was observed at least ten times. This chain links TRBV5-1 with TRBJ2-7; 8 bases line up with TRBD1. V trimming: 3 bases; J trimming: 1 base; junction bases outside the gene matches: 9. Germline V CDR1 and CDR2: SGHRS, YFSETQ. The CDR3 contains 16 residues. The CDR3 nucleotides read TGCGCCAGCAGCTGGGGCGACAGGGGCTATTCCTACGAGCAGTACTTC. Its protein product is CASSWGDRGYSYEQYF.

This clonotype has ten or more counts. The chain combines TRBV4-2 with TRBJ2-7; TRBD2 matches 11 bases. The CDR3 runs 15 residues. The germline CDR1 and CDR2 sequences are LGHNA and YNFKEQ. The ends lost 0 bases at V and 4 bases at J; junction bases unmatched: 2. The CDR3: CASSQDTSGSYEQYF. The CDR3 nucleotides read TGTGCCAGCAGCCAAGATACTAGCGGGAGTTACGAGCAGTACTTC.

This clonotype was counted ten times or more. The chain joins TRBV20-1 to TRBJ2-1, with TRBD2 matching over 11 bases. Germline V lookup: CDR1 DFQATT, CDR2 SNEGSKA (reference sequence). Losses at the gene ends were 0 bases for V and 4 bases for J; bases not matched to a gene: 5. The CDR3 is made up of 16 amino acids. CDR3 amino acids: CSAREITSGSYNEQFF. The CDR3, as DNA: TGCAGTGCTAGAGAAATAACTAGCGGGAGTTACAATGAGCAGTTCTTC.

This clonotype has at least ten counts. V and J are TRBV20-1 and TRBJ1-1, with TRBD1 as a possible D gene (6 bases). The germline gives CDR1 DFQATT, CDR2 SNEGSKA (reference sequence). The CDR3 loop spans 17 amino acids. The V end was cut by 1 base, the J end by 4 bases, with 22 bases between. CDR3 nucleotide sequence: TGCAGTGCTAGAGGACGGAGAAACAGGGATTTTCGCACTGAAGCTTTCTTT. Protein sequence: CSARGRRNRDFRTEAFF.

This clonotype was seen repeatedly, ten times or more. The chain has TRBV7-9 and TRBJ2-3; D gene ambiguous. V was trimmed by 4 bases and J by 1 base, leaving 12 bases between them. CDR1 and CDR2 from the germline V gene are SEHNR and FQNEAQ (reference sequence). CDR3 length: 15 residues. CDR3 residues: CASSWDILRTDTQYF. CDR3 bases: TGTGCCAGCAGCTGGGATATACTCCGCACAGATACGCAGTATTTT.

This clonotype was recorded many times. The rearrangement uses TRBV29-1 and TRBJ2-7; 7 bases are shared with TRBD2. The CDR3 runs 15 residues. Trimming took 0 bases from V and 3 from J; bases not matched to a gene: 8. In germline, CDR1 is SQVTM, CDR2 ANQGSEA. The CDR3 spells CSVEEGGRNGYEQYF. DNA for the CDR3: TGCAGCGTTGAAGAGGGCGGGAGAAACGGCTACGAGCAGTACTTC.

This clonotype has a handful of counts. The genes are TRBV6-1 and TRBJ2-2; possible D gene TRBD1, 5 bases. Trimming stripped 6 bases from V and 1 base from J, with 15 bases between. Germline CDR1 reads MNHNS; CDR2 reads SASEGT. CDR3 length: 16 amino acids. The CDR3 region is CASSAARGWNTGELFF. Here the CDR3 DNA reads TGTGCCAGCAGCGCTGCTAGGGGCTGGAACACCGGGGAGCTGTTTTTT.

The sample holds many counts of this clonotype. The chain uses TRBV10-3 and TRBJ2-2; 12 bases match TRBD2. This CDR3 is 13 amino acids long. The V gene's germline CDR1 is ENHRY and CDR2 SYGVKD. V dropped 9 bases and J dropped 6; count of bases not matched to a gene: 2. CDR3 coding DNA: TGTGCCATTTCTAGCGGGAGGGCCGGGGAGCTGTTTTTT. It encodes CAISSGRAGELFF.

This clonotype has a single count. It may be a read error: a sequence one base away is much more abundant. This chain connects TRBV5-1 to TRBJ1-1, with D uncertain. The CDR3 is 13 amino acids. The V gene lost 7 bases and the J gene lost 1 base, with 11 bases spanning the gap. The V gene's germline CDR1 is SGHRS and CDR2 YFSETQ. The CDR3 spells CASRPNSNTEAFF. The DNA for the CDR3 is TGCGCCAGCCGCCCGAACTCGAACACTGAAGCTTTCTTT.

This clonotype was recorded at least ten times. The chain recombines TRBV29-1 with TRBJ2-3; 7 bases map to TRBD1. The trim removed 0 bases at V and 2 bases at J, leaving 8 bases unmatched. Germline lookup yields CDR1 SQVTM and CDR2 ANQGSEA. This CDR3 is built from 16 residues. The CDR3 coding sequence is TGCAGCGTTGAAGATCCCCGGACAGGCTTCACAGATACGCAGTATTTT. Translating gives CSVEDPRTGFTDTQYF.

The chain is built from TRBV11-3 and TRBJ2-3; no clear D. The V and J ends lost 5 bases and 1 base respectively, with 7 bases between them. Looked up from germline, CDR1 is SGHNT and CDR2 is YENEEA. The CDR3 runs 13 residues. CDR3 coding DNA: TGTGCCAGCAGCCCCTTCGGCACAGATACGCAGTATTTT. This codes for CASSPFGTDTQYF.

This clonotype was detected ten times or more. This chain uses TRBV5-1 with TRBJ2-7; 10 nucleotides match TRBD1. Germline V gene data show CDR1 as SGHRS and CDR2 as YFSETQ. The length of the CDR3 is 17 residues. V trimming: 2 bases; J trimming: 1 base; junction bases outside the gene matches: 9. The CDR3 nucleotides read TGCGCCAGCAGCTTAGAACGACAGGGGGCGCTTTCCTACGAGCAGTACTTC. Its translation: CASSLERQGALSYEQYF.

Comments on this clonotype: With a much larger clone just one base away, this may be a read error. The DNA of the CDR3 is TGCAGCGTGGCCGACAGGACTGTTCGCGAGGAGTACTTC. It encodes CSVADRTVREEYF. The rearrangement joins TRBV29-1 to TRBJ2-7; weak D call: TRBD1 (6 bases). The V gene's germline CDR1 is SQVTM and CDR2 ANQGSEA. The CDR3 is 13 amino acids.

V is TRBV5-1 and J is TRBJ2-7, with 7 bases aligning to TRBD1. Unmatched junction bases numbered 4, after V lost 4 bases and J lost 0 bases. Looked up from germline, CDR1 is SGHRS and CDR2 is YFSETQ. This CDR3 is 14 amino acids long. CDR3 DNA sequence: TGCGCCAGCAGCACATGGACAGGCTCCTACGAGCAGTACTTC. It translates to CASSTWTGSYEQYF.

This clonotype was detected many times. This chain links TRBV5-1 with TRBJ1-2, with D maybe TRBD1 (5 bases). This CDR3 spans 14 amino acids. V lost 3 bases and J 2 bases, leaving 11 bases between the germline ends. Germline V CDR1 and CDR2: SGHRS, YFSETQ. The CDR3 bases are TGCGCCAGCAGCTCACGGGACGGGAACTATGGCTACACCTTC. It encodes CASSSRDGNYGYTF.

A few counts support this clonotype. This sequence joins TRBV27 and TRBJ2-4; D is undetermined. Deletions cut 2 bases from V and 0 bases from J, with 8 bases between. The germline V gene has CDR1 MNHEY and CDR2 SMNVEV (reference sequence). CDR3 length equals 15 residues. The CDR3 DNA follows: TGTGCCAGCAGTTTACTTCCCATAGCCAAAAACATTCAGTACTTC. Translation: CASSLLPIAKNIQYF.

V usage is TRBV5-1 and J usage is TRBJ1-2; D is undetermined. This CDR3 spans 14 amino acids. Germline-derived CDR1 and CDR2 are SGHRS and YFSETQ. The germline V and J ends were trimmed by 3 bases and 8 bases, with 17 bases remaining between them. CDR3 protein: CASSYSTGSPGYTF. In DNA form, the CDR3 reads TGCGCCAGCAGCTACTCAACCGGGAGCCCGGGCTACACCTTC.

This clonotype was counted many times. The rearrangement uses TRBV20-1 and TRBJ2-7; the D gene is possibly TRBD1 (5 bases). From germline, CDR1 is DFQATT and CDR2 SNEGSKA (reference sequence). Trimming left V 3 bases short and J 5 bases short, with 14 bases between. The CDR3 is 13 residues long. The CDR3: CSASGRVGNEQYF. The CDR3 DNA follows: TGCAGTGCTAGCGGCAGGGTAGGCAACGAGCAGTACTTC.

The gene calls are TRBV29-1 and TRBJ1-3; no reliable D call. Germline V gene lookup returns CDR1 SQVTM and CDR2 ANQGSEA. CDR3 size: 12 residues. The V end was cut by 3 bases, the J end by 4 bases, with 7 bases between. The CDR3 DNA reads TGCAGCGTTGAGAAACCCGGAAACACCATATATTTT. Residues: CSVEKPGNTIYF.

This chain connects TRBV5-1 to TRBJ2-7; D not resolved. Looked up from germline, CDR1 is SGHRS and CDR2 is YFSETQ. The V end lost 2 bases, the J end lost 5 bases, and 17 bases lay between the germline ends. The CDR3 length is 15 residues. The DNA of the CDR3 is TGCGCCAGCAGCTTTTTCCAGGACCCCCTCAACGAGCAGTACTTC. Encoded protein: CASSFFQDPLNEQYF.

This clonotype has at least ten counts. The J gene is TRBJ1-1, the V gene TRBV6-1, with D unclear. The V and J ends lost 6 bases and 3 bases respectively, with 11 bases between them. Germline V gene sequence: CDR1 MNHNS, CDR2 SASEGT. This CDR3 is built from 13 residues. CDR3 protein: CASSRGSYTEAFF. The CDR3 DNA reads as TGTGCCAGCAGCCGTGGGAGTTACACTGAAGCTTTCTTT.

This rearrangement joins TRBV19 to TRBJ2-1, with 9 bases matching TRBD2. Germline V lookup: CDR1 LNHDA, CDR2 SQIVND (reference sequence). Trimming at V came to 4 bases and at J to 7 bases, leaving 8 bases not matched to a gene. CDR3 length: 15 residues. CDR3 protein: CASSTLAGSLNEQFF. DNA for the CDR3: TGTGCCAGTAGTACCCTAGCGGGATCCCTGAATGAGCAGTTCTTC.

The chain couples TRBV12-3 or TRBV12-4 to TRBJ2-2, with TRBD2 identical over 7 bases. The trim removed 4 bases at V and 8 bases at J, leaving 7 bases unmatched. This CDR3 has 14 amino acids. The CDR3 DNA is TGTGCCAGCAGTTCCCCTTCCGGGAGGGGGGAGCTGTTTTTT. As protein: CASSSPSGRGELFF.

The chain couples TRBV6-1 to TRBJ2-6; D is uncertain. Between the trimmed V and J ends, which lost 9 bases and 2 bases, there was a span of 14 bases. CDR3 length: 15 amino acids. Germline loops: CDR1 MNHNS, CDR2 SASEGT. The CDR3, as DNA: TGTGCCAGTACCCTTCCAGCGACTGGGGCCAACGTCCTGACTTTC. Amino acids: CASTLPATGANVLTF.

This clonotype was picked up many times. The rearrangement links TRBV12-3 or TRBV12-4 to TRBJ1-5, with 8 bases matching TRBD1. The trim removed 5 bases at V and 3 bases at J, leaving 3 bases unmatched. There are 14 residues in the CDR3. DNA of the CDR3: TGTGCCAGCAGTCTGGACAGGGTCAATCAGCCCCAGCATTTT. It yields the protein CASSLDRVNQPQHF.

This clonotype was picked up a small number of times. The CDR3 spells CASSPHGTATQETQYF. In DNA form, the CDR3 reads TGCGCCAGCAGCCCACACGGGACGGCAACCCAAGAGACCCAGTACTTC. This chain links TRBV5-1 with TRBJ2-5; either TRBD1 or TRBD2 may fit D (5 bases each). This CDR3 contains 16 residues. Germline assignment: CDR1 SGHRS and CDR2 YFSETQ. V was cut by 4 bases and J by 1 base, with 17 bases left in between.

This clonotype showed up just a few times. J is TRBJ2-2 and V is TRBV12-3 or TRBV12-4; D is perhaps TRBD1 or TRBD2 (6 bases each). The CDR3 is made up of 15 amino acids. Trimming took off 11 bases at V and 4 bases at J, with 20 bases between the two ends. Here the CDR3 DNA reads TGTGCCGGCGGCTTCGGGTCGGGGGCCACCGGGGAGCTGTTTTTT. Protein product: CAGGFGSGATGELFF.

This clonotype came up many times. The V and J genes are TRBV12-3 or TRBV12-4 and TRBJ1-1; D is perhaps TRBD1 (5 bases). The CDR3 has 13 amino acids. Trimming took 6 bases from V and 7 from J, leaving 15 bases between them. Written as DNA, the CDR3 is TGTGCCAGCAGCAACATTCAGGGCCTTGAAGCTTTCTTT. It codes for CASSNIQGLEAFF.